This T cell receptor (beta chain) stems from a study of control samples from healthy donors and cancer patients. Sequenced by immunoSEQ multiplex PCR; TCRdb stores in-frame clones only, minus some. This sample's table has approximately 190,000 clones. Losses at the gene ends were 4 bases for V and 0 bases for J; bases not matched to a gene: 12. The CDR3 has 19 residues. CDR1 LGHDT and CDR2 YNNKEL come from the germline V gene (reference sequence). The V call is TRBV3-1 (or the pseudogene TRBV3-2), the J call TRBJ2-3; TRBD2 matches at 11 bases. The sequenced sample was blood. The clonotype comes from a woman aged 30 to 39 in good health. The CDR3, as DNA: TGTGCCAGCAGCCTGTTAACTAGCGGGGGCTTCCTTAGCACAGATACGCAGTATTTT. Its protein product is CASSLLTSGGFLSTDTQYF.